These 4 T cell receptor beta chains were sequenced from one sample in a study of siplizumab effects on memory and regulatory T cells (dated by TCRdb to the late 2010s). The antigens of these receptors remain unknown. Libraries were constructed by the immunoSEQ multiplex PCR assay. As stored in TCRdb, this immuneACCESS dataset retains in-frame rearrangements with V and J assigned. A fraction of the clones does not appear; measured against another copy, unresolved V genes explain less than half of the discrepancy, and the remainder lacks a known reason. The sample profile shows just under 20,000 clones; about 45% of them were found once. The ten most abundant clones make up 6% to 7% of the sample. Cells from the mixed lymphocyte reactions were cocultured for approximately six days at 37 degrees C. Sequenced sample: CFSE-low (dividing) CD4+ T cells sorted from an allogeneic mixed lymphocyte reaction. The receptors were gathered from a human donor in good health; the cells came from an allogeneic mixed lymphocyte reaction. Some clones in this sample may be carry-over from other donors' samples.

The chain joins TRBV27 to TRBJ1-2; 7 bases line up with TRBD1. Losses at the gene ends were 5 bases for V and 4 bases for J; bases not matched to a gene: 13. CDR3 length equals 16 residues. Per the germline V gene, CDR1 is MNHEY and CDR2 is SMNVEV (reference sequence). CDR3 DNA: TGTGCCAGCAGTCGGGGAAGAACAGGGGTAGGCTATGGCTACACCTTC. Its protein is CASSRGRTGVGYGYTF.

V usage is TRBV7-9 and J usage is TRBJ1-6; 7 nucleotides match TRBD1. Trimming took 5 bases from V and 7 from J; bases not matched to a gene: 11. CDR3 length: 16 amino acids. Germline-derived CDR1 and CDR2 are SEHNR and FQNEAQ (reference sequence). CDR3 sequence (DNA): TGTGCCAGCAGCGCCCGACAGGGTTCAGGGAATTCACCCCTCCACTTT. Protein product: CASSARQGSGNSPLHF.

V and J are TRBV5-6 and TRBJ1-2; perhaps TRBD1 as D (6 bases). Germline V lookup: CDR1 SGHDT, CDR2 YYEEEE. CDR3 length equals 14 residues. V shed 0 bases and J shed 4 bases, with 10 bases lying between them. In DNA form, the CDR3 reads TGTGCCAGCAGCTTGGGGACAGAGATCTATGGCTACACCTTC. Translation: CASSLGTEIYGYTF. Full variable domain (outside the CDR3, taken from reference TRBV5-6 and TRBJ1-2): DAGVTQSPTHLIKTRGQQVTLRCSPKSGHDTVSWYQQALGQGPQFIFQYYEEEERQRGNFPDRFSGHQFPNYSSELNVNALLLGDSALYLCASSLGTEIYGYTFGSGTRLTVV.

V and J are TRBV5-1 and TRBJ2-5; D perhaps matches TRBD1 (5 bases). The end of the DNA is better explained by TRBJ2-7, so the J call may be wrong. Germline loops: CDR1 SGHRS, CDR2 YFSETQ. The CDR3 consists of 16 residues. CDR3 region: CASSLGIRVPSYEQYF. The CDR3 DNA sequence: TGCGCCAGCAGCTTGGGGATCAGGGTTCCTTCCTACGAGCAGTACTTC.